Listed here are 20 T cell receptor beta chains from one sample, sequenced in a study of T cell responses to AZD1222 COVID-19 vaccine. Produced via immunoSEQ multiplex PCR; TCRdb's table is partial and in-frame only. The sample lists about 100,000 clones, just under 90% occurring once. The input for sequencing was peripheral blood, taken on day 0 of AZD1222 vaccination. Receptors were obtained from an adult in good health.

V usage is TRBV25-1 and J usage is TRBJ1-5, with 7 bases matching TRBD1. CDR3 size: 15 residues. CDR1 and CDR2 from the germline V gene are MGHDK and SYGVNS. V was pared by 2 bases and J by 4 bases, with 5 bases of the junction left unmatched. The CDR3 region has the DNA TGTGCCAGCAGTGAAAGGGGGACAGTGAATCAGCCCCAGCATTTT. As protein: CASSERGTVNQPQHF.

The chain is built from TRBV7-9 and TRBJ1-1; the match to TRBD1 covers 7 bases. There are 16 residues in the CDR3. With V trimmed by 1 base and J by 6 bases, 11 bases remained unmatched. CDR1 and CDR2 (germline): SEHNR, FQNEAQ (reference sequence). CDR3 nucleotides: TGTGCCAGCAGCTTAGAACTCCGTGACAGGGTCTCTGAAGCTTTCTTT. Translating it yields CASSLELRDRVSEAFF.

The chain uses TRBV24-1 and TRBJ1-4, with D possibly TRBD1 on 5 matching bases. CDR1 is KGHDR and CDR2 is SFDVKD in the germline V gene. The germline V and J ends were trimmed by 1 base and 8 bases, with 16 bases remaining between them. The CDR3 sequence is 16 residues long. CDR3 sequence reads: CATSDFPGGSEEKLFF. DNA for the CDR3: TGTGCCACCAGTGATTTCCCCGGGGGTTCAGAAGAAAAACTGTTTTTT.

The chain employs TRBV6-5 and TRBJ2-1; 9 nucleotides agree with TRBD1. Looked up from germline, CDR1 is MNHEY and CDR2 is SVGAGI. This CDR3 has 15 residues. The V gene end was trimmed by 5 bases and the J gene end by 6 bases; junction bases not matched to a gene: 8. Here the CDR3 DNA reads TGTGCCAGCAGTCTCCGGGACAGGGTTGGCAATGAGCAGTTCTTC. This sequence encodes CASSLRDRVGNEQFF.

The V call is TRBV12-3 or TRBV12-4, the J call TRBJ1-2; D call uncertain. Trimming stripped 6 bases from V and 8 bases from J, with 13 bases between. This CDR3 contains 12 residues. CDR3 DNA: TGTGCCAGCAGCTACCGGGCCTCGGGCTACACCTTC. As protein: CASSYRASGYTF.

Many counts were recorded for this clone. The J gene is TRBJ1-2, the V gene TRBV7-8; TRBD1 might be the D (6 bases). Germline loops: CDR1 SGHVS, CDR2 FQNEAQ. CDR3 length: 13 amino acids. V was shortened by 5 bases and J by 7 bases, with 14 bases between the two germline ends. CDR3 nucleotides: TGTGCCAGCAGCCAGGTGGGGGGCCTTGGCTACACCTTC. Its protein is CASSQVGGLGYTF.

V and J are TRBV19 and TRBJ2-4; D unresolved. CDR1 is LNHDA, CDR2 SQIVND, per germline (reference sequence). The V end lost 1 base, the J end lost 0 bases, and 7 bases lay between the germline ends. There are 15 residues in the CDR3. CDR3 region: CASSIATLAKNIQYF. CDR3 nucleotide sequence: TGTGCCAGTAGTATAGCGACCTTAGCCAAAAACATTCAGTACTTC.

This clone was counted a single time. This sequence joins TRBV27 and TRBJ2-1; D remains ambiguous. The CDR3 is made up of 13 amino acids. Germline-derived CDR1 and CDR2 are MNHEY and SMNVEV (reference sequence). V was pared by 3 bases and J by 8 bases, with 11 bases between. Here the CDR3 DNA reads TGTGCCAGCAGTTTGGTAGGGTTCGATGAGCAGTTCTTC. This sequence encodes CASSLVGFDEQFF.

The rearrangement links TRBV3-1 (or the pseudogene TRBV3-2) to TRBJ1-1, with 7 bases that match TRBD1. The CDR3 runs to 14 residues. Germline assignment: CDR1 LGHDT and CDR2 YNNKEL (reference sequence). V was clipped by 7 bases and J by 1 base; unmatched bases: 6. The CDR3 loop reads CASKAQGSNTEAFF. CDR3 DNA: TGTGCCAGCAAAGCACAGGGGTCGAACACTGAAGCTTTCTTT.

This chain uses TRBV5-4 with TRBJ1-2; no clear D gene. The CDR3 consists of 13 residues. Trimming pared 4 bases from V and 2 bases from J, leaving 9 bases between. The germline V gene has CDR1 SGHNT and CDR2 YYREEE (reference sequence). The CDR3: CASSTKDNYGYTF. The CDR3 DNA reads as TGTGCCAGCAGCACAAAGGACAACTATGGCTACACCTTC.

This sequence joins TRBV19 and TRBJ1-1, with D maybe TRBD1 (6 bases). Trimming stripped 3 bases from V and 6 bases from J, with 11 bases between. The CDR3 is made up of 13 amino acids. Germline values: CDR1 LNHDA, CDR2 SQIVND (reference sequence). The CDR3 spells CASSMNDRPEAFF. CDR3 coding DNA: TGTGCCAGTAGTATGAATGACAGGCCTGAAGCTTTCTTT.

The gene calls are TRBV10-3 and TRBJ2-7; TRBD1 might be the D (5 bases). V was shortened by 7 bases and J by 4 bases, with 14 bases between the two germline ends. This CDR3 region has 13 residues. Germline CDR1 is ENHRY and CDR2 is SYGVKD. The CDR3 sequence: CAITAPGSYEQYF. The CDR3 DNA follows: TGTGCCATCACGGCCCCAGGGTCTTACGAGCAGTACTTC.

The chain combines TRBV5-1 with TRBJ2-7, with TRBD1 as a possible D gene (5 bases). V was pared by 0 bases and J by 3 bases, with 13 bases between. This CDR3 region has 15 residues. Looked up from germline, CDR1 is SGHRS and CDR2 is YFSETQ. CDR3 coding DNA: TGCGCCAGCAGCTTGGGGGAAGGCAGGGTCTACGAGCAGTACTTC. Its protein is CASSLGEGRVYEQYF.

This chain joins TRBV5-3 and TRBJ2-7, with D possibly matching TRBD2 (5 bases). TRBV5-3 falls under the ORF class, with uncertain function. The CDR3 contains 13 residues. With 8 bases removed from V and 6 bases from J, the gap between germline ends came to 18 bases. Here the CDR3 reads CARAGSGPGEQYF. The CDR3, as DNA: TGTGCCAGGGCGGGCAGCGGTCCGGGCGAGCAGTACTTC.

The chain joins TRBV7-9 to TRBJ1-6; 7 bases line up with TRBD1. After removal of 4 bases from V and 9 bases from J, the junction contained 6 bases not matched to a gene. CDR3 size: 14 residues. CDR1 and CDR2 from the germline V gene are SEHNR and FQNEAQ (reference sequence). CDR3 residues: CASSSDRDFSPLHF. The CDR3 DNA reads TGTGCCAGCAGCTCTGACAGGGATTTTTCACCCCTCCACTTT.

CDR3 coding DNA: TGTGCCAGCAGTTTAACGGGAGGCTACACCTTC. Protein sequence: CASSLTGGYTF. The V call is TRBV12-3 or TRBV12-4, the J call TRBJ1-2; D uncertain. The V end lost 2 bases, the J end lost 8 bases, and 6 bases lay between the germline ends. The CDR3 runs to 11 residues.

This clone occurred a few times. The CDR3 loop is CASSTRLAGFGDEQFF. The CDR3 nucleotides read TGTGCCAGTAGTACCCGACTAGCAGGTTTCGGAGATGAGCAGTTCTTC. This rearrangement joins TRBV19 to TRBJ2-1; 7 bases map to TRBD2. The CDR3 consists of 16 residues. Germline lookup yields CDR1 LNHDA and CDR2 SQIVND (reference sequence). V shed 4 bases and J 8 bases; nucleotides not matched to a gene: 14.

The chain uses TRBV15 and TRBJ1-5; D remains unclear. V was clipped by 1 base and J by 0 bases, with 4 bases between them. Germline CDR1 reads LNHNV; CDR2 reads YYDKDF (reference sequence). The CDR3 spans 14 residues. In DNA form, the CDR3 reads TGTGCCACCAGCAGAGTGGGTAGCAATCAGCCCCAGCATTTT. Residues: CATSRVGSNQPQHF.

This chain uses TRBV18 with TRBJ2-7, with D perhaps matching TRBD1 or TRBD2 (5 bases each). The V end lost 3 bases, the J end lost 0 bases, and 6 bases lay between the germline ends. Germline CDR1 is KGHSH and CDR2 is LQKENI. This CDR3 spans 13 amino acids. CDR3 residues: CASSPGTSYEQYF. In nucleotides, the CDR3 is TGTGCCAGCTCACCTGGGACCTCCTACGAGCAGTACTTC.

The V gene is TRBV7-8, the J gene TRBJ2-1, with unresolved D. The CDR3 runs to 13 residues. Trimming cost V 2 bases and J 5 bases, with 7 bases left between them. From germline, CDR1 is SGHVS and CDR2 FQNEAQ. The CDR3 DNA sequence: TGTGCCAGCAGCTTAAGGGTCAACAATGAGCAGTTCTTC. Translation: CASSLRVNNEQFF.